This TCR beta chain is from a study of blood T cell repertoires in COVID-19 (TCRdb year 2020). Regarding the research as a whole: The collaborator samples originated in the United States, Italy and Spain and spanned the acute and convalescent phases of COVID-19. The repertoires were released in a freely available public database intended as a resource for research on the immune response to SARS-CoV-2. Nearly every sample came with metadata listing a de-identified subject ID, COVID-19 status, age in years and sex. Samples came from the ongoing ImmuneRACE study (first 160 participants) plus 1,254 subjects from 6 global collaborators. The material from the prospective study consisted of cDNA or gDNA derived from T cells, B-cell-depleted T cells, or PBMCs. Deeply sampled blood TCRbeta repertoires from subjects exposed to, actively infected with, or recovered from COVID-19 were included in the dataset. HLA class I and class II types, where available, came from metadata supplied by the sample provider rather than from assay-based typing.

TCRbeta CDR3 regions were amplified from genomic DNA by means of the immunoSEQ Assay, a bias-controlled multiplex PCR. In the source study's methods: The number of nucleated cells in each sample was estimated from the amplification of reference gene primers within the assay. To quantify the absolute abundance of each unique TCRbeta CDR3 rearrangement, sequence reads were collapsed and filtered. For each sample, productive Simpson clonality was calculated as the square root of Simpson's diversity index across productive rearrangements. This immuneACCESS table, as held by TCRdb, lists in-frame sequences with V and J called but not all clones. Of the missing ones, under half trace to an unresolved V gene in checked studies; the others have no known cause. D and trimming were read from the DNA, whereas the V and J calls and clone size are those reported in that table. In all, the sample holds about 200,000 clones, and 89% of those were seen once. Approximately 6.7% of the sample lies in the top ten.

Broader findings and caveats from the paper: Clinical and demographic metadata were provided uncurated, with the amount varying by source and participant.

V has 3 bases trimmed and J has 4 bases trimmed; junction bases matching no gene number 2. The CDR3, cysteine through phenylalanine, is 15 amino acids long. The sequence is cut down to CDR3 DNA, 45 bases in frame from base 1. CDR1 and CDR2, per the germline V gene, are SGHDN and FVKESK. Whole blood was collected in K2EDTA tubes by collaborating institutions according to the institutions' own protocols. For TCRbeta analysis, collaborators shipped samples in one of three forms: frozen whole blood, isolated PBMCs, or DNA extracted from either of those sample types. For this clone: Its recognized antigen is unknown. It has no much larger one-base neighbor in the sample; base qualities were not kept.

This clonotype was obtained from a man aged 35 to 55 with acute or convalescent COVID-19. The chain is assembled from TRBV14 and TRBJ2-1, and TRBD2 matches 11 of the central bases. The sample comprised peripheral blood. Here the CDR3 is given as CASSQGLAAYNEQFF. The nucleotides are TGTGCCAGCAGCCAGGGACTAGCGGCATACAATGAGCAGTTCTTC.